This entry describes one T cell receptor beta chain. The target antigen is unknown. The protocol was immunoSEQ multiplex PCR, while the TCRdb copy is restricted to in-frame clones and leaves out a portion. This table holds some 86,000 clones, 85% to 90% found once. V was pared by 7 bases and J by 0 bases, with 9 bases between. CDR1 is MNHEY, CDR2 SMNVEV, per germline (reference sequence). The CDR3 totals 13 residues. These data belong to a study of T cell responses to AZD1222 COVID-19 vaccine. Whole-study results and caveats: Scientists sampled the repertoires only once the peak T cell response had passed. Spike-specific TCR repertoires showed rising breadth and depth after two AZD1222 doses. Seropositivity was recorded at baseline in only a handful of AZD1222 recipients.

Analysis merged second doses at about 4 or about 12 weeks. The J gene is TRBJ1-1, the V gene TRBV27; tentative D call: TRBD1 (6 bases). The sequence was collected from an adult who received the AZD1222 COVID-19 vaccine. The specimen was peripheral blood, collected 28 days after the second AZD1222 dose. The CDR3 region has the DNA TGTGCCAGCACGGGGGCTCTGAACACTGAAGCTTTCTTT. This sequence encodes CASTGALNTEAFF.